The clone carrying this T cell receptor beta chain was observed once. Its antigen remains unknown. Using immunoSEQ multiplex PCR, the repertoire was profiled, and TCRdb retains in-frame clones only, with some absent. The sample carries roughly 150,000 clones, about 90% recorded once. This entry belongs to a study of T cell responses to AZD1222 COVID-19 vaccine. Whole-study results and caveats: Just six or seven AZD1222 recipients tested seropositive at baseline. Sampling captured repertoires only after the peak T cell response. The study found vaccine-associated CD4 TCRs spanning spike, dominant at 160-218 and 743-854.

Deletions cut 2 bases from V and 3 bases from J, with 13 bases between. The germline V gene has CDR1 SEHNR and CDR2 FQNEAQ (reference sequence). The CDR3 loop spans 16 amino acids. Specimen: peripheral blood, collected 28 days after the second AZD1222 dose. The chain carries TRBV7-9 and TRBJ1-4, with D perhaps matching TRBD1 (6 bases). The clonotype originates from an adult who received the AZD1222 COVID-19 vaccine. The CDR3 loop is CASSLQGPRANEKLFF. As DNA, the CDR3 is TGTGCCAGCAGCTTACAGGGGCCTCGGGCTAATGAAAAACTGTTTTTT. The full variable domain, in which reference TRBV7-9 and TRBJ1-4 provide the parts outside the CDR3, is DTGVSQNPRHKITKRGQNVTFRCDPISEHNRLYWYRQTLGQGPEFLTYFQNEAQLEKSRLLSDRFSAERPKGSFSTLEIQRTEQGDSAMYLCASSLQGPRANEKLFFGSGTQLSVL.